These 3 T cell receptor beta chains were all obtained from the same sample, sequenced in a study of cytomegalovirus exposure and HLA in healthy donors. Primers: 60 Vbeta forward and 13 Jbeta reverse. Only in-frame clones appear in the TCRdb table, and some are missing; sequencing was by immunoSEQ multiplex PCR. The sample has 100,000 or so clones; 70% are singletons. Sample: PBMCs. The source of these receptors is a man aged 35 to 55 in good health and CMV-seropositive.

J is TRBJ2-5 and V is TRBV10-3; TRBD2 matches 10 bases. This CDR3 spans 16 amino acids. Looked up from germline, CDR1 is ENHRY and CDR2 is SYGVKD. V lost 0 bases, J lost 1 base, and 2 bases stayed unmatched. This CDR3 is CAISESTSGVQETQYF. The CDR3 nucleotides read TGTGCCATCAGTGAGTCTACTAGCGGGGTCCAAGAGACCCAGTACTTC.

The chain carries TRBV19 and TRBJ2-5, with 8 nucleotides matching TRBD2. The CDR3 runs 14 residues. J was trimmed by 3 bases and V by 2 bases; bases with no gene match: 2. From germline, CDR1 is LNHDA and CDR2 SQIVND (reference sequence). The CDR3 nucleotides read TGTGCCAGTAGTATACTCGGGAGGGAAGAGACCCAGTACTTC. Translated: CASSILGREETQYF.

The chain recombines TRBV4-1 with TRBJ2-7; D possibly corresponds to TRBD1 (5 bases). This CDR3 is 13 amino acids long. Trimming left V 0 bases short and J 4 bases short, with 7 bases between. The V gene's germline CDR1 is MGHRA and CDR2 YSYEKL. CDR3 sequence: CASSQEAGYEQYF. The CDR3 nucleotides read TGCGCCAGCAGCCAAGAGGCAGGGTACGAGCAGTACTTC.